A single sample gave rise to the 4 T cell receptor beta chains below, sequenced in a study of blood T cell repertoires in COVID-19. The table came from immunoSEQ multiplex PCR; TCRdb's copy has only in-frame clones and leaves some out. The sample yields 91,000 or so clones, more than 70% seen once. Sequenced input: peripheral blood. The origin of the receptors is a woman aged 55-69 years in a cohort sampled during active or convalescent COVID-19.

The J gene is TRBJ2-7, the V gene TRBV18; 7 bases agree with TRBD1. The CDR3 length is 15 residues. Germline loops: CDR1 KGHSH, CDR2 LQKENI. The junction had 8 bases not matched to a gene; V was cut back by 4 bases and J by 2 bases. DNA of the CDR3: TGTGCCAGCTCACAAACCGGGACAGCACCCTACGAGCAGTACTTC. Residues: CASSQTGTAPYEQYF.

The chain is built from TRBV7-9 and TRBJ1-1, with no clear D. Germline CDR1 SEHNR, CDR2 FQNEAQ (reference sequence). The CDR3 sequence is 16 residues long. Trimming took off 3 bases at V and 4 bases at J, with 18 bases between the two ends. CDR3 protein: CASSFLPGERGTEAFF. CDR3 coding DNA: TGTGCCAGCAGCTTTCTTCCGGGAGAACGTGGCACTGAAGCTTTCTTT.

CDR3 coding DNA: TGTGCCAGCAGCCAACGGACTAGCGGAAGCACAGATACGCAGTATTTT. It translates to CASSQRTSGSTDTQYF. This chain links TRBV4-2 with TRBJ2-3; 10 nucleotides align to TRBD2. The ends lost 2 bases at V and 0 bases at J; junction bases unmatched: 2. The CDR3 covers 16 residues. Germline V gene data show CDR1 as LGHNA and CDR2 as YNFKEQ.

This chain uses TRBV6-5 with TRBJ2-1, with a weak D call TRBD1 (5 bases). V lost 10 bases to trimming and J lost 4 bases, with 17 bases between them. Germline values: CDR1 MNHEY, CDR2 SVGAGI. The CDR3 runs to 14 residues. The CDR3 loop is CATRPPDIYNEQFF. CDR3 DNA sequence: TGTGCCACTCGCCCACCGGACATTTACAATGAGCAGTTCTTC.